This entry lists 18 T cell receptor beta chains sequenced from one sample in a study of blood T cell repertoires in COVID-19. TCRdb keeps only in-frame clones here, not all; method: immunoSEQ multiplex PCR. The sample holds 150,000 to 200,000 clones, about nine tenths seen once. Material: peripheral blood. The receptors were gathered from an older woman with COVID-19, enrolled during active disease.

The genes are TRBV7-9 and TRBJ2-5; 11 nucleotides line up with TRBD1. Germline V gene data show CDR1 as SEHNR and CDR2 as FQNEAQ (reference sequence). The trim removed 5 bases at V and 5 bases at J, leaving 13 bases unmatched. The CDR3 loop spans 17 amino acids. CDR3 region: CASSPPAGTGGAETQYF. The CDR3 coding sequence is TGTGCCAGCAGCCCGCCGGCCGGGACAGGGGGAGCGGAGACCCAGTACTTC.

CDR3 bases: TGCAGCGCCGGGACAGGGGGCAATGGCTACACCTTC. Translated, it gives CSAGTGGNGYTF. V is TRBV29-1 and J is TRBJ1-2, with 12 positions matching TRBD1. Germline-derived CDR1 and CDR2 are SQVTM and ANQGSEA. V dropped 7 bases and J dropped 6; count of bases not matched to a gene: 3. The CDR3 consists of 12 residues.

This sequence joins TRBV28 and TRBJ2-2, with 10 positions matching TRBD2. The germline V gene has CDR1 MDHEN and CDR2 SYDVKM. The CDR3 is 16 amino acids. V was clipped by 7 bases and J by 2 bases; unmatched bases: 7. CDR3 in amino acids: CASTPGTSVNTGELFF. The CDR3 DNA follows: TGTGCCAGCACCCCTGGGACTAGCGTCAACACCGGGGAGCTGTTTTTT.

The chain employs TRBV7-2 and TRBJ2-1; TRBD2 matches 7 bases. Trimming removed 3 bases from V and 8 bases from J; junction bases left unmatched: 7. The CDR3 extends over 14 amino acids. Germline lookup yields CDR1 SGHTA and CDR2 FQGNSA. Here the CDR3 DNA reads TGTGCCAGCAGCTTGGGCGGGAGTCGTTATGAGCAGTTCTTC. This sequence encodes CASSLGGSRYEQFF.

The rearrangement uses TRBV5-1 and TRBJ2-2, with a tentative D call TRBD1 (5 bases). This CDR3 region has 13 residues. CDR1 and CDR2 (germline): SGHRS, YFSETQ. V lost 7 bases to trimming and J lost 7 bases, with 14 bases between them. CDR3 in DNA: TGCGCCAGCGCTGACAGTATCGGCGGGGAGCTGTTTTTT. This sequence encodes CASADSIGGELFF.

CDR3 sequence reads: CASTMGRAEAFF. The CDR3 DNA follows: TGTGCCAGCACCATGGGGAGGGCTGAAGCTTTCTTT. This chain joins TRBV28 and TRBJ1-1; no reliable D call. Trimming cost V 7 bases and J 6 bases, with 12 bases left between them. Looked up from germline, CDR1 is MDHEN and CDR2 is SYDVKM. The CDR3 has 12 residues.

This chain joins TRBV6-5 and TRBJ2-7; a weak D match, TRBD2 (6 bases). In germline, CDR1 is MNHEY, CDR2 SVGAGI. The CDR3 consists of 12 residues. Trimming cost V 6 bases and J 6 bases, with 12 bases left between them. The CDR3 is CASRALAREQYF. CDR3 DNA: TGTGCCAGCAGAGCCCTAGCGCGCGAGCAGTACTTC.

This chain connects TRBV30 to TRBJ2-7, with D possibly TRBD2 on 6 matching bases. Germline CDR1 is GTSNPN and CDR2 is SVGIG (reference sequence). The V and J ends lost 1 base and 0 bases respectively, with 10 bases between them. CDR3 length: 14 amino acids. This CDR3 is CAWSAGGTSYEQYF. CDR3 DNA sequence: TGTGCCTGGAGTGCTGGCGGGACCTCCTACGAGCAGTACTTC.

CDR3 sequence (DNA): TGTGCCAGCAGCCAAGCGAGCGGGATCAATTCACCCCTCCACTTT. It specifies CASSQASGINSPLHF. The gene calls are TRBV3-1 (or the pseudogene TRBV3-2) and TRBJ1-6; D gene uncertain. Trimming stripped 1 base from V and 7 bases from J, with 11 bases between. The CDR3 loop spans 15 amino acids. The germline V gene has CDR1 LGHDT and CDR2 YNNKEL (reference sequence).

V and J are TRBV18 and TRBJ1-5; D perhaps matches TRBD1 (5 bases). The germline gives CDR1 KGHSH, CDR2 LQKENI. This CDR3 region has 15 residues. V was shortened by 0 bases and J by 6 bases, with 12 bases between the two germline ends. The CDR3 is CASSPPREAGQPQHF. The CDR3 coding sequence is TGTGCCAGCTCACCACCCAGGGAGGCGGGTCAGCCCCAGCATTTT. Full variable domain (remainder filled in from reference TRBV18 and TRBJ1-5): NAGVMQNPRHLVRRRGQEARLRCSPMKGHSHVYWYRQLPEEGLKFMVYLQKENIIDESGMPKERFSAEFPKEGPSILRIQQVVRGDSAAYFCASSPPREAGQPQHFGDGTRLSIL.

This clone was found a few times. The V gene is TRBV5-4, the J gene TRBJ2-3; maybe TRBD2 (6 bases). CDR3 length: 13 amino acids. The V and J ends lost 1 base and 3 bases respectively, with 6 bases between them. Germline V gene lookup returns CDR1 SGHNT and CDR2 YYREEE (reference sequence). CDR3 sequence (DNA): TGTGCCAGCAGCTTGCGGGGGACAGATACGCAGTATTTT. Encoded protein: CASSLRGTDTQYF.

The CDR3 loop reads CASSFLTNLGLSYNEQFF. CDR3 coding DNA: TGTGCCAGCAGTTTCCTAACTAACCTGGGACTATCTTACAATGAGCAGTTCTTC. The chain links TRBV28 to TRBJ2-1; 7 nucleotides agree with TRBD2. Germline V gene lookup returns CDR1 MDHEN and CDR2 SYDVKM. Trimming at V came to 3 bases and at J to 4 bases, leaving 15 bases not matched to a gene. The CDR3 has 18 residues.

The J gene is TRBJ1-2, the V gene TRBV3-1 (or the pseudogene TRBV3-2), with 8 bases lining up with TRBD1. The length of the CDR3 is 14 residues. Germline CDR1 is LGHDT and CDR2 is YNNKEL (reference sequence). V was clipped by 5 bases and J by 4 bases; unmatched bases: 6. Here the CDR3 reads CASSSLDRVYGYTF. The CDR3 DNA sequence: TGTGCCAGCAGCAGTCTGGACAGGGTCTATGGCTACACCTTC.

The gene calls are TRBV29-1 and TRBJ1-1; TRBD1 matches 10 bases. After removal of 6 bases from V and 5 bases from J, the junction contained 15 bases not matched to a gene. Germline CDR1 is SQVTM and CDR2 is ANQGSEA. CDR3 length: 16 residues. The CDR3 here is CSVLSPGQGRGTEAFF. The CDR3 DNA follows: TGCAGCGTCCTGAGCCCGGGACAGGGGCGCGGTACTGAAGCTTTCTTT.

CDR3 sequence: CASSLSGSSYNSPLHF. CDR3 DNA sequence: TGTGCCAGCAGCTTGTCGGGGAGCTCCTATAATTCACCCCTCCACTTT. The genes are TRBV5-6 and TRBJ1-6; D ambiguous. CDR1 and CDR2 from the germline V gene are SGHDT and YYEEEE. Between the trimmed V and J ends, which lost 1 base and 0 bases, there was a span of 8 bases. The CDR3 consists of 16 residues.

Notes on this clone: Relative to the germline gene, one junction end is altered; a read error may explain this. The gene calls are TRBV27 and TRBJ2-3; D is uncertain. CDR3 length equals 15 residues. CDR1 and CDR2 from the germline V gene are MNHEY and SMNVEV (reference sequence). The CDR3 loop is CASSRLDGFPDTQYF. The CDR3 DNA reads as TGTGCCAGCAGTCGACTCGACGGATTCCCAGATACACAGTATTTT.

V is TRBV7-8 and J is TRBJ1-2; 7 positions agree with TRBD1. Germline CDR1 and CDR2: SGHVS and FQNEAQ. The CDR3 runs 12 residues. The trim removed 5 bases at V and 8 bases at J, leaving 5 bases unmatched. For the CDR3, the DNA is TGTGCCAGCAGCCAGGACAGGCGCGGCTACACCTTC. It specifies CASSQDRRGYTF. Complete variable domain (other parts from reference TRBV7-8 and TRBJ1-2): GAGVSQSPRYKVAKRGQDVALRCDPISGHVSLFWYQQALGQGPEFLTYFQNEAQLDKSGLPSDRFFAERPEGSVSTLKIQRTQQEDSAVYLCASSQDRRGYTFGSGTRLTVV.

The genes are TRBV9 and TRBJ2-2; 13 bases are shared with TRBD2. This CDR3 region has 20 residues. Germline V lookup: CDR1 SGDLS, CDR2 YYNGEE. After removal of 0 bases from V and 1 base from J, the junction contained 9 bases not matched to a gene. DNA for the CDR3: TGTGCCAGCAGCGTAGCTGTGATGGGACTAGCGGGGCGGAACACCGGGGAGCTGTTTTTT. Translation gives CASSVAVMGLAGRNTGELFF.